This T cell receptor (beta chain) was sequenced during a study of control samples from healthy donors and cancer patients. Sequencing used immunoSEQ multiplex PCR; TCRdb keeps in-frame clones, though not all of them. The profile covers 95,000 to 150,000 clones, with more than 75% appearing a single time and around 1.8% taken by the ten largest. The length of the CDR3 is 16 residues. Germline V CDR1 and CDR2: SGHTA, FQGTGA. Trimming cost V 5 bases and J 0 bases, with 14 bases left between them. The V call is TRBV7-3, the J call TRBJ2-1; perhaps TRBD2 as D (6 bases). The sample comprised blood. This clonotype was sampled from a man between 18 and 29 years old in good health. In DNA, the CDR3 is TGTGCCAGCAGCCCAAATGGCGGGAACTCCTACAATGAGCAGTTCTTC. It is translated as CASSPNGGNSYNEQFF.